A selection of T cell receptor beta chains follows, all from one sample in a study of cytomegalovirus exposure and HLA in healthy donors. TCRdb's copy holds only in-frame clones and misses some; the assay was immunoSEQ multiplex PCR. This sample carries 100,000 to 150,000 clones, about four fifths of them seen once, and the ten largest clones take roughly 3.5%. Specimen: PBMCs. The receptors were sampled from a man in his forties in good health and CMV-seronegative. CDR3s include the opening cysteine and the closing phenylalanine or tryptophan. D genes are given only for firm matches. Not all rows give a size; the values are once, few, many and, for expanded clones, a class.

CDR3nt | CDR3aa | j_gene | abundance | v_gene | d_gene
TGTGCCAGCAGTTCCAGTATCAATGAGCAGTTCTTC | CASSSSINEQFF | TRBJ2-1 | medium-sized | TRBV6-5 | .
TGTGCCAGCAGCTTAGAACAGGGCCCGCCGGGTATCGCCTTC | CASSLEQGPPGIAF | TRBJ1-2 | . | TRBV7-9 | .
TGTGCCAGCAGCCCACCGGGACTAGCGAAAGAGACCCAGTACTTC | CASSPPGLAKETQYF | TRBJ2-5 | . | TRBV7-8 | TRBD2
TGTGCCAGCTCACCCGCAGGCACAGATACGCAGTATTTT | CASSPAGTDTQYF | TRBJ2-3 | . | TRBV18 | .
TGTGCCAGCAGTCCGGGACAGGGGTCCACCGGGGAGCTGTTTTTT | CASSPGQGSTGELFF | TRBJ2-2 | . | TRBV2 | TRBD1
TGCTCCAGCAGCGCAACAGGATTGGAAGCTTTCTTT | CSSSATGLEAFF | TRBJ1-1 | few | TRBV5-1 | .
TGTGCCAGTAGTTCCGCCGCCAGGGGGCAGGATGGCTACACCTTC | CASSSAARGQDGYTF | TRBJ1-2 | . | TRBV19 | TRBD1
TGCAGCGTTGGGGCCGAACCCTCCTACGAGCAGTACTTC | CSVGAEPSYEQYF | TRBJ2-7 | . | TRBV29-1 | .
TGCGCCAGCAGCGTGGACCTCCCCGGGGGCTACACCTTC | CASSVDLPGGYTF | TRBJ1-2 | . | TRBV5-1 | .
TGTGCTAGTGGAACGACCAAGGGACAGGGGATCGATGAGCAGTTCTTC | CASGTTKGQGIDEQFF | TRBJ2-1 | . | TRBV12-5 | TRBD1